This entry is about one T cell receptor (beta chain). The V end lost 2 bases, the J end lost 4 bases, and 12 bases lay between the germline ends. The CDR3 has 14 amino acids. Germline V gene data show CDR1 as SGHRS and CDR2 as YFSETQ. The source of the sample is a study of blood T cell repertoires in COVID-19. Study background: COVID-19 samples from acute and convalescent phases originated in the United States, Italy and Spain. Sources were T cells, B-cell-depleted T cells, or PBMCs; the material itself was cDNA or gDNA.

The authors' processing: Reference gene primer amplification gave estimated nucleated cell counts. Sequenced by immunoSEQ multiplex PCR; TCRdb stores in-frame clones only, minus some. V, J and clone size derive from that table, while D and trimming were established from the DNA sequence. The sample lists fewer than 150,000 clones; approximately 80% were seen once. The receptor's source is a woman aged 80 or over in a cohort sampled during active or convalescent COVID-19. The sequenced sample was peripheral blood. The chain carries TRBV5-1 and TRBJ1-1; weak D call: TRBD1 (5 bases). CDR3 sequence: CASSLTGFSTEAFF. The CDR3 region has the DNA TGCGCCAGCAGCTTAACAGGATTCAGCACTGAAGCTTTCTTT.